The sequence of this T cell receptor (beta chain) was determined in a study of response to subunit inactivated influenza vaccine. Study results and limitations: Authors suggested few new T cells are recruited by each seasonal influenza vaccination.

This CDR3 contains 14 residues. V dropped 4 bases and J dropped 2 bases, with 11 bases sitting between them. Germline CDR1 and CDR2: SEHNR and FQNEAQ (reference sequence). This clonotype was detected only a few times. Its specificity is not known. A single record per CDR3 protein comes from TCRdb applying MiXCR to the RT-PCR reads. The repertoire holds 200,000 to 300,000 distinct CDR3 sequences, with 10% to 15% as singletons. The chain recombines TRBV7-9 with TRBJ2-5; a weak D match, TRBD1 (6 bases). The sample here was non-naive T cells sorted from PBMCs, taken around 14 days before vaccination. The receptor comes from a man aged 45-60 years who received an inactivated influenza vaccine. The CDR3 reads CASSWTGTQETQYF. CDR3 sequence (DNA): TGTGCCAGCAGCTGGACCGGGACACAAGAGACCCAGTACTTC.